This paragraph reports one TCR beta chain. Some clones are missing from TCRdb's copy, which holds only in-frame ones; the method was immunoSEQ multiplex PCR. The table includes 250,000 to 350,000 clones, over 85% detected once. The entry originates in a study of blood T cell repertoires in COVID-19. CDR3 size: 15 residues. The J segment lost 4 bases and the V segment lost 1 base, leaving 6 bases of the junction unmatched. Looked up from germline, CDR1 is LGHNA and CDR2 is YSLEER. Among Cohort 3 donors, those recovered had two negative PCRs, clearance, or symptom resolution. The TCR was taken from a man aged 60 to 75 who had recovered from COVID-19. J is TRBJ2-5 and V is TRBV4-3; 7 bases are shared with TRBD2. What was sequenced was PBMCs or T cells enriched from blood (not recorded which). The CDR3 DNA is TGCGCCAGCAGCCAAGGGTTTGGGAGGGGAGAGACCCAGTACTTC. It translates to CASSQGFGRGETQYF.